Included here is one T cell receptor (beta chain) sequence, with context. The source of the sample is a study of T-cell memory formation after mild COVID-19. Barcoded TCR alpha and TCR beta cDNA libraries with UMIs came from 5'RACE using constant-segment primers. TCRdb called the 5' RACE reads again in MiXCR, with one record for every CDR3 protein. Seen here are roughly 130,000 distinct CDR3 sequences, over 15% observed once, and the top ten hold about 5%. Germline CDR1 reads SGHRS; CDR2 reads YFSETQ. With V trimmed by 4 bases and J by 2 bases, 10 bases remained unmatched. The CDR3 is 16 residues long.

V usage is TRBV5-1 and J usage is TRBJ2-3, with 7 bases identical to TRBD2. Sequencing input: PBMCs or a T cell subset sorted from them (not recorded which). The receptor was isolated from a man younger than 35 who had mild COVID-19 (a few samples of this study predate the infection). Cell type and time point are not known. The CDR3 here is CASSPDGAGNTDTQYF. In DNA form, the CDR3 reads TGCGCCAGCAGCCCCGACGGAGCGGGAAACACAGATACGCAGTATTTT.